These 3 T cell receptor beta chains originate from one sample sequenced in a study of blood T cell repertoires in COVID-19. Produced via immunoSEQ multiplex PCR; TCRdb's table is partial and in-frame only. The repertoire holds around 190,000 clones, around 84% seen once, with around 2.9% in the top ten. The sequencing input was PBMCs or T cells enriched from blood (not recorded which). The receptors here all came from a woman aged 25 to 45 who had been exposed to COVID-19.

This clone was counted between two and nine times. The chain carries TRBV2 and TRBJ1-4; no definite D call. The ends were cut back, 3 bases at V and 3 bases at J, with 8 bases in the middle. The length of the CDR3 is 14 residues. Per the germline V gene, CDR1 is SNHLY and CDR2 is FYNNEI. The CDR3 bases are TGTGCCAGCAGTGACGCGGGCCCTAATGAAAAACTGTTTTTT. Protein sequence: CASSDAGPNEKLFF.

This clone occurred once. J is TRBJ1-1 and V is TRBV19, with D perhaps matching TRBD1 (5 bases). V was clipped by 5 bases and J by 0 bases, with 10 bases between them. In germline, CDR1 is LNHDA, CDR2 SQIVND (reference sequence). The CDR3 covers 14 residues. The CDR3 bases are TGTGCCAGTAGTCAGGGTGGAATGAACACTGAAGCTTTCTTT. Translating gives CASSQGGMNTEAFF.

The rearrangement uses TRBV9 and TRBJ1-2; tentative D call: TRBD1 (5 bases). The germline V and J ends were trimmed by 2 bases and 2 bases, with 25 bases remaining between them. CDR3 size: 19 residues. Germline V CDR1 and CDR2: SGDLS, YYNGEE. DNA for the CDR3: TGTGCCAGCAGCGTTGTTTACAGGCGCCGGTCGTTGGTGAACTATGGCTACACCTTC. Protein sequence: CASSVVYRRRSLVNYGYTF.